This T cell receptor (beta chain) was sequenced for a study of brain metastases from non-small cell lung cancer. Whole-study results and caveats: Brain metastases had lower T-cell infiltration than primary tumors. Brain metastases shared most TCR repertoire with primaries, with sparse T cells.

CDR1 and CDR2 (germline): KGHSH, LQKENI. The CDR3 extends over 16 amino acids. Trimming cost V 1 base and J 2 bases, with 11 bases left between them. Comment on this clone: The antigen remains undetermined.

Sequencing used immunoSEQ multiplex PCR; TCRdb keeps in-frame clones, though not all of them. The sample yields 4,600 or so clones, 70% to 90% seen once. The J gene is TRBJ2-2, the V gene TRBV18, with D perhaps matching TRBD1 (6 bases). The receptor's source is a donor at least 40 years old with non-small cell lung cancer. Sequenced: tissue from a brain metastasis. The CDR3 protein is CASSPRAGTNTGELFF. CDR3 bases: TGTGCCAGCTCACCACGGGCAGGGACAAACACCGGGGAGCTGTTTTTT.